This TCR beta chain comes out of a study of T-cell reconstitution after alpha-beta-depleted transplantation in children. Study-wide points: The origin of high day-60 TCRbeta diversity in some patients lay in surviving recipient T cells and thymic progenitors. One year post-transplant, T-cell counts and diversity were largely derived from T cells produced anew. Approximately two months post-transplant, alpha-beta T cells reportedly originated from several hundred expanded graft clones.

After removal of 1 base from V and 5 bases from J, the junction contained 7 bases not matched to a gene. The CDR3 has 14 amino acids. Germline loops: CDR1 DFQATT, CDR2 SNEGSKA (reference sequence). Unique molecular identifiers were incorporated into the prepared TCRbeta library. TCRdb called the PCR reads again in MiXCR, with one record for every CDR3 protein. The table has 250,000 or so distinct CDR3 sequences, about 24% seen once. As to this clonotype: Its specificity is unknown.

The sequencing here drew on PBMCs, mostly from graft donor cells, taken 360 days after TCRalphabeta/CD19-depleted stem cell transplant. The V call is TRBV20-1, the J call TRBJ2-5, with 7 positions matching TRBD2. This receptor was identified in a female patient under 10 years old who had a stem cell transplant for congenital amegakaryocytic thrombocytopenia, so the T cells may come from the graft donor. The CDR3 DNA reads TGCAGTGCTAGAGGAAAGACTAGCAAGGAGACCCAGTACTTC. This encodes CSARGKTSKETQYF.